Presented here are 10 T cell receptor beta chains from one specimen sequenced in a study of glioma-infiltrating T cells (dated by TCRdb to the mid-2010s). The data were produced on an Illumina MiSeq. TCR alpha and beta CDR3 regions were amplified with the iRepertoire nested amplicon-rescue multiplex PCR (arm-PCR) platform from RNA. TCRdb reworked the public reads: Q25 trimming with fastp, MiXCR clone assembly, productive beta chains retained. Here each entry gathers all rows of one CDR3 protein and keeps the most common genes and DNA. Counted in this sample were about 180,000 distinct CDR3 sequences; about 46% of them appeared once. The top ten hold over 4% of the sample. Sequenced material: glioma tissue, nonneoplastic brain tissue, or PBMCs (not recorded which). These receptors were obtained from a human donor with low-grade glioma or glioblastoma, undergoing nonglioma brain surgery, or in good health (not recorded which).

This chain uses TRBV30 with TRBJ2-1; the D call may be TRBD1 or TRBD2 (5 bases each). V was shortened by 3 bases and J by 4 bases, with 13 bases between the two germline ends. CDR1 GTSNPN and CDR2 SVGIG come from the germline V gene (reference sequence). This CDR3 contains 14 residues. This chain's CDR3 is CAWRGELGYNEQFF. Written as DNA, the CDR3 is TGTGCCTGGAGGGGGGAACTAGGTTACAATGAGCAGTTCTTC.

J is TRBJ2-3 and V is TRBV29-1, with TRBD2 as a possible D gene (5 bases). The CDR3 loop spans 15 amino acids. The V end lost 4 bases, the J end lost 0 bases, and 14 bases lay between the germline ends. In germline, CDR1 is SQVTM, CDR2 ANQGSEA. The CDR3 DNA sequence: TGCAGCGTTGGAAAAAGCGGTGCTAGCACAGATACGCAGTATTTT. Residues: CSVGKSGASTDTQYF.

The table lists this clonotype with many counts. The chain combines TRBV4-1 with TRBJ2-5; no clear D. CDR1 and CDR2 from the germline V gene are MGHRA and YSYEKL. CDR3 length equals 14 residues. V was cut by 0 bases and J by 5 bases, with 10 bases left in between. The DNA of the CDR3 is TGCGCCAGCAGCCAAGATGCTAGTCGGGAGACCCAGTACTTC. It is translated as CASSQDASRETQYF.

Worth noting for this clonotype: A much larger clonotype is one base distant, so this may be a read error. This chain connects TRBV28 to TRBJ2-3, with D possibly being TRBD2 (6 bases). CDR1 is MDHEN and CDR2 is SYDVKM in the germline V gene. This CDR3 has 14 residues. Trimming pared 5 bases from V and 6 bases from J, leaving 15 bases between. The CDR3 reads CASSVVAVKDTQYF. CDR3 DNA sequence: TGTGCCAGCAGTGTAGTAGCGGTCAAGGATACGCAGTATTTT.

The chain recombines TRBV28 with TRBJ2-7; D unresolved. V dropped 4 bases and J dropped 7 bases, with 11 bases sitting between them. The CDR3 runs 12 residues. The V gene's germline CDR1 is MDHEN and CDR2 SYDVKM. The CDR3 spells CASSSRPREQYF. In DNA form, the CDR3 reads TGTGCCAGCAGTTCTAGGCCCAGAGAGCAGTACTTC.

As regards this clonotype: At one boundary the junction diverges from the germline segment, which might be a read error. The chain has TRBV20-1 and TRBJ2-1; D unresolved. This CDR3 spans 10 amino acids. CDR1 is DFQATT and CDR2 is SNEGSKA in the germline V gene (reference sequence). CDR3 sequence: CSVSWNKQSF. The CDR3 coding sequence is TGCAGCGTATCCTGGAATAAGCAGTCCTTC.

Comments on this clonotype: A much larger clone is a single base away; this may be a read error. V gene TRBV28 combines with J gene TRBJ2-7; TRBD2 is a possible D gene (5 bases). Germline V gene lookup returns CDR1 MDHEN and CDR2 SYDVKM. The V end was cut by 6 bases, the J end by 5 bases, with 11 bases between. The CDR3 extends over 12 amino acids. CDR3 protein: CASSGMLDEQYF. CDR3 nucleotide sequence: TGTGCCAGCAGCGGGATGCTCGACGAGCAGTACTTC.

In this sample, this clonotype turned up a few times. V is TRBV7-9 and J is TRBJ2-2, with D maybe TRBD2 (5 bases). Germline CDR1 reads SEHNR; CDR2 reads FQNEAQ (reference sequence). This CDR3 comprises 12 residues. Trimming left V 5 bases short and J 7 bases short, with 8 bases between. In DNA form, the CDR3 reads TGTGCCAGCAGCCCCGGAGGCGGGGAGCTGTTTTTT. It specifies CASSPGGGELFF.

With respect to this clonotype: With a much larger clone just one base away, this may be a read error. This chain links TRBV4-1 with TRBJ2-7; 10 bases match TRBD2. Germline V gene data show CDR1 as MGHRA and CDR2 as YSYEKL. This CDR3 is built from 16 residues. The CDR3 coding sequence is TGCGCCAGAAGCCAAGATGCGGCTAGCGGGAGCTACGAGCAGTACTTC. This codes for CARSQDAASGSYEQYF.

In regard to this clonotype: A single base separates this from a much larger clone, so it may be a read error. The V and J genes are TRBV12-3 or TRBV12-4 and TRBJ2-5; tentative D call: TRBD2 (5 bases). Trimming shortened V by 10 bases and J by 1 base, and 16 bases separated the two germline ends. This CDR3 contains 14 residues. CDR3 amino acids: CAICGGGAQETQYF. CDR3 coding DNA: TGTGCCATCTGTGGAGGCGGAGCCCAAGAGACCCAGTACTTC.